This T cell receptor (beta chain) emerged from a study of regulatory T cells. Trimming cost V 11 bases and J 5 bases; bases outside gene matches: 6. The CDR3 contains 13 residues. CDR1 and CDR2 from the germline V gene are ENHRY and SYGVKD. The study's findings and limits: Compared with autologous conventional CD4+ cells and control regulatory cells, CD3G-deficient regulatory T cells showed reduced diversity.

This clone turned up a few times. The antigen remains undetermined. Primers: 52 TRBV forward and 13 TRBJ reverse. Some clones are missing from TCRdb's copy, which holds only in-frame ones; the method was immunoSEQ multiplex PCR. The sample holds 5,000 to 6,500 clones, 80% to 90% seen once. The TCR comes from a person aged 18 to 29 with CD3G deficiency. Sequenced sample: CD4+ Tregs sorted from blood. The chain uses TRBV10-3 and TRBJ2-1, with 10 nucleotides matching TRBD2. The chain's CDR3 is CAATSGTNNEQFF. The DNA of the CDR3 is TGTGCCGCCACTAGCGGGACAAACAATGAGCAGTTCTTC.